What follows describes a single TCR beta chain. What it recognizes is unknown. The data originate from a study of immune cell composition in non-small cell lung cancer. Study at large: Tumours were mainly lung adenocarcinoma or squamous cell carcinoma.

Overall study results and limits: Squamous carcinomas (roughly 80%) more often had tumour-associated clones >0.5% than adenocarcinomas (roughly 33%). Smoking pack-years did not significantly correlate with tumour TCR-beta clonality. It was not proven that tumour-reactive clones equal dominant tumour-associated clones.

This table comes from immunoSEQ multiplex PCR, and its TCRdb copy is limited to in-frame clones, with some not included. Of 13,000 or so clones listed, approximately 70% were seen once; the top ten hold 14%. CDR1 and CDR2 from the germline V gene are MDHEN and SYDVKM. The V end was cut by 2 bases, the J end by 3 bases, with 7 bases between. This CDR3 contains 14 residues. The sample taken for sequencing was lung tumor tissue. The source is a human donor with non-small cell lung cancer. This rearrangement joins TRBV28 to TRBJ2-2; D gene unclear. The CDR3: CASSLRRDTGELFF. The CDR3 nucleotides read TGTGCCAGCAGTTTAAGACGGGACACCGGGGAGCTGTTTTTT.